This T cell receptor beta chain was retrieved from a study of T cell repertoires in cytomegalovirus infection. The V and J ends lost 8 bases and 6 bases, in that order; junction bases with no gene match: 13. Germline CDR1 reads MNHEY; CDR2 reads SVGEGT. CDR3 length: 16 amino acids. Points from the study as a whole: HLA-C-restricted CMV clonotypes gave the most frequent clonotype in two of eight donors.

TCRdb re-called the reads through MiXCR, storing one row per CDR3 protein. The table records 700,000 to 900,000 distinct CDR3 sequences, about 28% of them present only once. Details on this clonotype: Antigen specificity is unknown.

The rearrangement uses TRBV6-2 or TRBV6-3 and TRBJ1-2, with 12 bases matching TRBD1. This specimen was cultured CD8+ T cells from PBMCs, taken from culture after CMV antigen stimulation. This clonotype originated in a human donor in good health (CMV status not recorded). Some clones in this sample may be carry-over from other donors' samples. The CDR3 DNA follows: TGTGCCAGCGGCGGGACAGGGGGCATCGAGGGGAATGGCTACACCTTC. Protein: CASGGTGGIEGNGYTF.